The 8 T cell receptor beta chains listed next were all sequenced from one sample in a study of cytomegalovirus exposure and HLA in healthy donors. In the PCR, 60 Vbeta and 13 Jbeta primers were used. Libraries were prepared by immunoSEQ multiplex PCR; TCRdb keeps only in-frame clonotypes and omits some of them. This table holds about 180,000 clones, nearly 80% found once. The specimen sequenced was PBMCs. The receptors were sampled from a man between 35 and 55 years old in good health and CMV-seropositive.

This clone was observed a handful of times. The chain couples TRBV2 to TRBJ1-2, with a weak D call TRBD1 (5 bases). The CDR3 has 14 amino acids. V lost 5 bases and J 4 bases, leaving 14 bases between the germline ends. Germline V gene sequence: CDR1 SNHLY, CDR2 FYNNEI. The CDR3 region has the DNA TGTGCCAGCAGTAAACAGGACGTTACCTATGGCTACACCTTC. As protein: CASSKQDVTYGYTF. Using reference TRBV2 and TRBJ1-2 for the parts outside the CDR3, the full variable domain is EPEVTQTPSHQVTQMGQEVILRCVPISNHLYFYWYRQILGQKVEFLVSFYNNEISEKSEIFDDQFSVERPDGSNFTLKIRSTKLEDSAMYFCASSKQDVTYGYTFGSGTRLTVV.

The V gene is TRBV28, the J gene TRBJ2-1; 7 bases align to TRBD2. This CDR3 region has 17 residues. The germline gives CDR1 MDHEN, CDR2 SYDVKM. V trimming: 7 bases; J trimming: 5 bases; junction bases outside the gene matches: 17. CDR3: CASTPPAAGATHNEQFF. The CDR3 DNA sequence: TGTGCCAGCACCCCCCCGGCCGCGGGAGCGACACACAATGAGCAGTTCTTC.

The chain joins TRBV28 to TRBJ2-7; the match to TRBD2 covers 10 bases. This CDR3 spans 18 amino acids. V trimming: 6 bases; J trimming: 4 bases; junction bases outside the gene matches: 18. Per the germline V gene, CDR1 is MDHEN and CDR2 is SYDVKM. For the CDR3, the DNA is TGTGCCAGCAGCCATCACAGAACCCAAGCGGGAGGGCCTTACGAGCAGTACTTC. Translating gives CASSHHRTQAGGPYEQYF.

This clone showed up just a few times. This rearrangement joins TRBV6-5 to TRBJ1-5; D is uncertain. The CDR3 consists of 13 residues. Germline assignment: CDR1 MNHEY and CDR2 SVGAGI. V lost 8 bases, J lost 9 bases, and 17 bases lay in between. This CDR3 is CASGKGSGWPQHF. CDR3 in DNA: TGTGCCAGCGGGAAGGGATCGGGGTGGCCCCAGCATTTT.

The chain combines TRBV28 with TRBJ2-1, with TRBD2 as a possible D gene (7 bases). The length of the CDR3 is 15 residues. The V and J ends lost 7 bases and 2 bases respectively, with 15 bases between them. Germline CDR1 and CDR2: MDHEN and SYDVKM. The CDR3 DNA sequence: TGTGCCAGCATTGGGGAGGGGGGAGCCTACAATGAGCAGTTCTTC. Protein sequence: CASIGEGGAYNEQFF.

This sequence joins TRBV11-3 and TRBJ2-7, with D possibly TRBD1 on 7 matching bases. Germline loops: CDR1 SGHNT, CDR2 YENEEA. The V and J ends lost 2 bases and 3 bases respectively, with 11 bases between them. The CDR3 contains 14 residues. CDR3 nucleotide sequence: TGTGCCAGCAGCTTAAGACAGGGAGGCTACGAGCAGTACTTC. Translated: CASSLRQGGYEQYF.

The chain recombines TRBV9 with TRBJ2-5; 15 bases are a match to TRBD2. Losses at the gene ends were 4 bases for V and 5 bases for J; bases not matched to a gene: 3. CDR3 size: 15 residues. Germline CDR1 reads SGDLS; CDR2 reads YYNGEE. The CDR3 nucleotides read TGTGCCAGCAGCCTAGGACTAGCGGGAGGGGAGACCCAGTACTTC. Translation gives CASSLGLAGGETQYF.

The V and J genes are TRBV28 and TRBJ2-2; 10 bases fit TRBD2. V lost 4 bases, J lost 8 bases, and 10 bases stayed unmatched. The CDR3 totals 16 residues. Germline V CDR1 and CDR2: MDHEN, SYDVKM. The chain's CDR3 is CASSYILASGRGELFF. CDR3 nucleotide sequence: TGTGCCAGCAGTTACATCCTGGCTAGCGGGAGAGGGGAGCTGTTTTTT.